One sample yielded the 17 T cell receptor beta chains listed below, sequenced in a study of blood T cell repertoires in COVID-19. Data came from immunoSEQ multiplex PCR; TCRdb stores just in-frame clones and leaves some out. The repertoire has 200,000 to 300,000 clones, around 84% of them found once; the top ten carry 6% to 9%. The sequenced sample was peripheral blood. These receptors all stem from a woman between 65 and 79 years old with active or convalescent COVID-19.

The rearrangement links TRBV6-5 to TRBJ1-1; 9 bases agree with TRBD1. Germline V gene data show CDR1 as MNHEY and CDR2 as SVGAGI. The CDR3 is made up of 13 amino acids. The ends lost 6 bases at V and 10 bases at J; junction bases unmatched: 9. The CDR3 DNA sequence: TGTGCCAGCAGCTCCTGGACAGGGGAAGGAGCTTTCTTT. Translated: CASSSWTGEGAFF.

V and J are TRBV5-6 and TRBJ1-1, with D possibly matching TRBD1 (5 bases). Germline V CDR1 and CDR2: SGHDT, YYEEEE. Trimming stripped 2 bases from V and 6 bases from J, with 11 bases between. The CDR3 length is 13 residues. The CDR3 bases are TGTGCCAGCAGCTTTGACAGACTCCCTGAAGCTTTCTTT. This sequence encodes CASSFDRLPEAFF.

The rearrangement joins TRBV4-1 to TRBJ1-1; 9 positions match TRBD1. Germline V lookup: CDR1 MGHRA, CDR2 YSYEKL. The CDR3 has 15 amino acids. V shed 1 base, J shed 7 bases, and the junction held 7 bases outside the gene matches. CDR3 sequence reads: CASSQVGDRVGEAFF. In DNA form, the CDR3 reads TGCGCCAGCAGCCAAGTAGGGGACAGGGTTGGTGAAGCTTTCTTT.

The chain joins TRBV24-1 to TRBJ1-2, with TRBD1 as a possible D gene (6 bases). The germline CDR1 and CDR2 sequences are KGHDR and SFDVKD. CDR3 length: 14 amino acids. V dropped 5 bases and J dropped 0 bases, with 9 bases sitting between them. The CDR3 region is CATSVSGANYGYTF. CDR3 DNA sequence: TGTGCCACCAGTGTATCAGGGGCTAACTATGGCTACACCTTC.

This sequence joins TRBV13 and TRBJ2-3; the D gene is possibly TRBD2 (7 bases). The CDR3 sequence is 15 residues long. CDR1 and CDR2 (germline): PRHDT, FYEKMQ (reference sequence). The V end lost 0 bases, the J end lost 6 bases, and 13 bases lay between the germline ends. The CDR3 protein is CASSLGGRGRDTQYF. For the CDR3, the DNA is TGTGCCAGCAGCTTAGGTGGGAGGGGGAGGGATACGCAGTATTTT.

This chain links TRBV7-2 with TRBJ2-7, with 9 nucleotides matching TRBD1. V lost 5 bases, J lost 6 bases, and 14 bases stayed unmatched. CDR3 length equals 16 residues. Germline V gives CDR1 SGHTA, CDR2 FQGNSA. This CDR3 is CASSANRGQGLSEQYF. In nucleotides, the CDR3 is TGTGCCAGCAGCGCCAACAGGGGGCAAGGTCTGTCCGAGCAGTACTTC. Looking up the rest from reference TRBV7-2 and TRBJ2-7 gives the full variable domain: GAGVSQSPSNKVTEKGKDVELRCDPISGHTALYWYRQSLGQGLEFLIYFQGNSAPDKSGLPSDRFSAERTGGSVSTLTIQRTQQEDSAVYLCASSANRGQGLSEQYFGPGTRLTVT.

The chain couples TRBV6-5 to TRBJ1-2, with D maybe TRBD1 (5 bases). CDR1 and CDR2 from the germline V gene are MNHEY and SVGAGI. CDR3 length: 13 residues. V gave up 7 bases and J gave up 8 bases, with 17 bases separating them. In DNA, the CDR3 is TGTGCCAGCACCAACCTTCTAGGGGAAGGCTACACCTTC. This translates into CASTNLLGEGYTF.

The CDR3 here is CSGLGQGAIGYTF. CDR3 nucleotide sequence: TGCAGCGGGCTCGGACAGGGGGCGATTGGCTACACCTTC. The rearrangement links TRBV29-1 to TRBJ1-2; 11 bases align to TRBD1. Trimming took 7 bases from V and 7 from J; bases not matched to a gene: 8. Germline V gene sequence: CDR1 SQVTM, CDR2 ANQGSEA. The CDR3 is made up of 13 amino acids.

The rearrangement uses TRBV20-1 and TRBJ2-2; D is unresolved. The V and J ends lost 6 bases and 7 bases respectively, with 9 bases between them. This CDR3 region has 11 residues. Germline V gene data show CDR1 as DFQATT and CDR2 as SNEGSKA (reference sequence). CDR3: CSAPGNGELFF. Written as DNA, the CDR3 is TGCAGTGCACCGGGTAACGGGGAGCTGTTTTTT.

This clone was found once. J is TRBJ2-3 and V is TRBV15; 8 bases are a match to TRBD2. The germline CDR1 and CDR2 sequences are LNHNV and YYDKDF (reference sequence). The CDR3 has 15 amino acids. V was pared by 8 bases and J by 3 bases, with 10 bases of the junction left unmatched. The CDR3 nucleotides are TGTGCCACCGGGAAGAGGGGCGGGAGGACAGATACGCAGTATTTT. Protein sequence: CATGKRGGRTDTQYF.

The chain links TRBV19 to TRBJ1-4, with D perhaps TRBD1 (5 bases). V lost 6 bases and J 3 bases, leaving 14 bases between the germline ends. The CDR3 runs 15 residues. Germline V gives CDR1 LNHDA, CDR2 SQIVND (reference sequence). Written as DNA, the CDR3 is TGTGCCAGTAGACCCTCGGGGGTAGCTAATGAAAAACTGTTTTTT. Its translation: CASRPSGVANEKLFF.

The V call is TRBV24-1, the J call TRBJ2-7; 7 positions match TRBD2. Unmatched junction bases numbered 9, after V lost 3 bases and J lost 2 bases. The germline CDR1 and CDR2 sequences are KGHDR and SFDVKD. The CDR3 contains 16 residues. The CDR3 DNA reads TGTGCCACCAGTGATCCGGGGGGTTCCTCCACCTACGAGCAGTACTTC. Amino acids: CATSDPGGSSTYEQYF.

The rearrangement uses TRBV24-1 and TRBJ2-3; TRBD2 aligns across 13 bases. The ends lost 1 base at V and 4 bases at J; junction bases unmatched: 4. The germline V gene encodes CDR1 KGHDR and CDR2 SFDVKD. This CDR3 has 17 amino acids. The CDR3 DNA reads as TGTGCCACCAGTGATTTCCGGACTAGCGGGGGAGCAGATACGCAGTATTTT. This encodes CATSDFRTSGGADTQYF.

The chain has TRBV6-5 and TRBJ1-2; 9 positions match TRBD1. V gave up 5 bases and J gave up 4 bases; unmatched junction bases: 8. CDR3 length: 15 amino acids. CDR1 MNHEY and CDR2 SVGAGI come from the germline V gene. CDR3 nucleotide sequence: TGTGCCAGCAGTCGTGGACAGGGGTTGGGCTATGGCTACACCTTC. Its translation is CASSRGQGLGYGYTF.

The rearrangement joins TRBV7-3 to TRBJ2-2, with D perhaps TRBD1 (5 bases). V shed 3 bases and J shed 5 bases, with 7 bases lying between them. Per germline, CDR1 SGHTA and CDR2 FQGTGA. This CDR3 spans 13 amino acids. Here the CDR3 reads CASSLDKTGELFF. CDR3 in DNA: TGTGCCAGCAGCTTGGACAAGACCGGGGAGCTGTTTTTT.

The CDR3 region has the DNA TGTGCCAGCAGTGAACTGCAGGGAGAGACCCAGTACTTC. It yields the protein CASSELQGETQYF. The chain joins TRBV25-1 to TRBJ2-5, with D maybe TRBD1 (5 bases). The CDR3 loop spans 13 amino acids. V was clipped by 2 bases and J by 4 bases, with 8 bases between them. Looked up from germline, CDR1 is MGHDK and CDR2 is SYGVNS.

The V gene is TRBV7-2, the J gene TRBJ1-2; 8 bases line up with TRBD1. J lost 5 bases, V lost 4 bases, and 6 bases had no gene match. Per the germline V gene, CDR1 is SGHTA and CDR2 is FQGNSA. The CDR3 runs to 14 residues. The CDR3 DNA reads as TGTGCCAGCAGCTCCTGGACAGGGCTTTATGGCTACACCTTC. Residues: CASSSWTGLYGYTF.